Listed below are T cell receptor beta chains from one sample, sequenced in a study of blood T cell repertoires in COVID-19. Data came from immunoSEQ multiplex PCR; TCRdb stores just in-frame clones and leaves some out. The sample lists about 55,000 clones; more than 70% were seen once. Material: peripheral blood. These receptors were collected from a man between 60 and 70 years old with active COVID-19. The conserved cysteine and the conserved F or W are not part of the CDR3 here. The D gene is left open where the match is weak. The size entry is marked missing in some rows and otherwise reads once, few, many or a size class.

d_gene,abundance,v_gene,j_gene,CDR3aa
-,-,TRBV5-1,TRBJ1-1,ASSLDRWNTEAF
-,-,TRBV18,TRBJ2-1,ASSPPGLRSYNEQF
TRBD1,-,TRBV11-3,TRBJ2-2,ASSLVTGGYTGELF
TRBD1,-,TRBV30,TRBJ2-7,AWRGQSYEQY
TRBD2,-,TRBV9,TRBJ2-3,ASSVGLADSDTQY
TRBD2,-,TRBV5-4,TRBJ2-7,ASSWEPGLAGGWEQY
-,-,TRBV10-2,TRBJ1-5,ASKTTGPNQPQH
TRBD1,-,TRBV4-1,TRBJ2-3,ASSQGAGGSNTDTQY
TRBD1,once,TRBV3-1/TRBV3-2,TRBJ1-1,ASSPGTGHTEAF
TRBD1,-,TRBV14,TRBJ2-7,ASSQALLGTGGAWATYEQY